The TCR beta chain described here comes from a study of identical twins (dated by TCRdb to about 2016). For the study in its entirety: To test whether fetal clonotypes persist, this study deep-sequenced TCR alpha and beta repertoires from monozygotic twins, from unrelated adults of various ages, and from cord blood. To rule out contamination, the twin experiments were replicated at different times with different library preparation protocols. Study-wide findings and limitations: In beta out-of-frame sequences, excess twin sharing was weaker, because having fewer shared sequences lowered the signal-to-noise ratio. Because the same donors could not be followed over many years, conclusions were based on cross-sectional statistical analysis. Fewer insertions were carried by abundant cord blood beta clonotypes, a similar but weaker trend appeared in young adult naive repertoires, and no such trend appeared in memory repertoires. Zero-insertion analyses could be partly confounded by invariant T cells such as MAIT and iNKT, though diverse VJ usage argued against such confounding for most clonotypes. Compared with coincidental sharing between unrelated individuals, out-of-frame TCR alpha sequences shared between twins showed an excess of sequences with low generation probability. Out-of-frame TCR alpha sharing in monozygotic twins was systematically underestimated by recombination models, whereas sharing between unrelated individuals was in agreement with the recombination models.

This clonotype came up many times. Its antigen is still unknown. The input lacks base qualities; no much larger clone sits a single base away. Every donor in the study was a healthy Caucasian. Three pairs of female monozygotic twins, all aged roughly 18 to 29 years, made up the twin cohort. CD4+ and CD8+ T cell populations were isolated with positive isolation kits from Invitrogen. The receptor library was made with 5' RACE. Sequencing was performed on an Illumina HiSeq 2000. Template switching added a universal primer binding site, and the final cDNA carried a unique molecular identifier that allowed TCR cDNA molecules to be counted accurately. Specific primers in the conserved constant-segment region were used to synthesize first-strand cDNA for TCR alpha and beta chains. Each cDNA library was double barcoded, with a SMART-Mk sample barcode plus Illumina barcodes, to control for contamination. Two successive PCR steps introduced TruSeq adapter sequences along with Illumina sample barcodes. The TCR alpha and beta cDNA libraries were sequenced on the Illumina HiSeq platform using custom primers. As for the original processing: Raw reads were processed with MiGEC to extract unique molecular identifiers, and MiXCR was used to determine CDR3 positions. Recombination models were inferred per individual with the repgenHMM and IGoR tools using an EM algorithm. The analysis of shared clonotypes was done with the tcR package in R, with sharing normalized by the product of cloneset sizes. To study raw recombination without the effects of thymic and clonal selection, out-of-frame nonproductive sequences were analyzed. TCRdb handled the public reads itself, with Q25 trimming in fastp and clone calling in MiXCR, and kept productive beta chains. Every distinct CDR3 protein forms one entry, paired with its most common genes and DNA. In this record, the V and J calls reflect TCRdb's handling and not the investigators' own analysis. The sample contains 300,000 to 400,000 distinct CDR3 sequences, roughly an eighth of them found a single time. The top ten hold approximately 7.9% of the sample.

The germline V gene (reference sequence) yields LGHDT for CDR1 and YNNKEL for CDR2. Reading from cysteine to phenylalanine, the CDR3 counts 16 amino acids. Here the CDR3 DNA is all that survives: 48 bases in frame from base 1. Here V drops 6 bases and J drops 5 bases, and the junction holds 14 bases not matched to any gene. Separately, the same data were catalogued under a study of yellow fever vaccine responses in identical twins. The second study, in turn, reports: According to the authors, the vaccine-induced T cell response in identical twins seemed to be partly convergent and partly specific to each individual. In identical twins, the study followed T cell clones that responded to the vaccine with precision.

The source material was CD8+ T cells sorted from blood. The TCR comes from a woman under 30 in good health. The chain employs TRBV3-1 and TRBJ2-5; TRBD1 fits 8 bases in the junction. The DNA is TGTGCCAGCAGGGAAACTCAGGGGGCGAAGAGGGAGACCCAGTACTTC. Translated, this gives CASRETQGAKRETQYF.